These T cell receptor beta chains were read from a single sample in a study of T cell responses to AZD1222 COVID-19 vaccine. Sequencing was performed with immunoSEQ multiplex PCR; in TCRdb, only in-frame clones are kept and a portion is missing. Of tens of thousands of clones detected, 80% appear once; the ten largest clones hold over 11%. The sequenced sample was peripheral blood, obtained 28 days after the second AZD1222 dose. Receptors were obtained from an adult who received the AZD1222 COVID-19 vaccine. Both conserved end residues are part of each CDR3. Each record gives: V gene, J gene, clone size, D gene, CDR3 DNA, CDR3 protein. D genes are given only for firm matches. Size is omitted from some rows. Given values are once, few, many or a class for expanded clones.

TRBV2	TRBJ2-3	few	.	TGTGCCAGCATGCCCGTATTTTCAGATACGCAGTATTTT	CASMPVFSDTQYF
TRBV29-1	TRBJ1-3	.	.	TGCAGCGTTGGGAGCTCTGGAAACACCATATATTTT	CSVGSSGNTIYF
TRBV9	TRBJ1-5	.	.	TGTGCCAGCAGCGTACAGGGAACTGGCGATCAGCCCCAGCATTTT	CASSVQGTGDQPQHF
TRBV4-1	TRBJ2-3	.	TRBD2	TGCGCCAGCAGCCACGGACTAGTTGGCACAGATACGCAGTATTTT	CASSHGLVGTDTQYF
TRBV9	TRBJ2-1	.	TRBD1	TGTGCCAGCAGCGTAGTCGGGCAGGGGGCCGTCAATGAGCAGTTCTTC	CASSVVGQGAVNEQFF
TRBV27	TRBJ2-7	.	.	TGTGCCAGCAGTTTATCGAACGGAGCCTACGAGCAGTACTTC	CASSLSNGAYEQYF
TRBV19	TRBJ1-1	.	.	TGTGCCAGTACCCAGGGGTTGAACACTGAAGCTTTCTTT	CASTQGLNTEAFF
TRBV5-8	TRBJ1-1	few	.	TGTGCCAGCAGCCGGATGAACACTGAAGCTTTCTTT	CASSRMNTEAFF
TRBV28	TRBJ1-1	.	TRBD1	TGTGCCAGCAGTCACTCCGGGACAGCGAACACTGAAGCTTTCTTT	CASSHSGTANTEAFF
TRBV7-8	TRBJ1-4	.	.	TGTGCCAGCAGCCGCACTTTAACCGGGACGGCGGCAACTAATGAAAAACTGTTTTTT	CASSRTLTGTAATNEKLFF
TRBV4-2	TRBJ2-7	.	.	TGTGCCAGCAGCCAAGGGGACTCTTCCTACGAGCAGTACTTC	CASSQGDSSYEQYF
TRBV6-5	TRBJ1-2	.	.	TGTGCCAGCAGTTCGAGGGACGACCGCTATGGCTACACCTTC	CASSSRDDRYGYTF
TRBV6-1	TRBJ1-2	.	.	TGTGCCAGCAGTGAAGCGGGGCATGCCTATGGCTACACCTTC	CASSEAGHAYGYTF
TRBV19	TRBJ1-3	.	TRBD1	TGTGCCAGTACCCCAAGGGGGCCTGGAAACACCATATATTTT	CASTPRGPGNTIYF
TRBV5-1	TRBJ1-1	.	TRBD1	TGCGCCAGCAGCGGACAGGGGTTGTCGGACACTGAAGCTTTCTTT	CASSGQGLSDTEAFF
TRBV10-3	TRBJ1-1	.	.	TGTGCCATCAGTGTCGCAGCCATGAACACTGAAGCTTTCTTT	CAISVAAMNTEAFF
TRBV5-4	TRBJ1-6	.	TRBD1	TGTGCCAGCAGCTTAGGGGGCGTGCATAATTCACCCCTCCACTTT	CASSLGGVHNSPLHF
TRBV14	TRBJ1-3	few	.	TGTGCCAGCAGCCAAGCAAGGGGAGACGGAAACACCATATATTTT	CASSQARGDGNTIYF
TRBV5-1	TRBJ2-2	.	TRBD1	TGCGCCAGCAGCTTGGCCGGGACAGTTAACACCGGGGAGCTGTTTTTT	CASSLAGTVNTGELFF
TRBV19	TRBJ1-2	.	TRBD1	TGTGCCAGTAGTACTACAGGGGAAGGTGGCTACACCTTC	CASSTTGEGGYTF
TRBV6-5	TRBJ1-2	.	TRBD1	TGTGCCATCGAACAGGGGGCTCAGGGCTACACCTTC	CAIEQGAQGYTF
TRBV7-2	TRBJ2-5	.	.	TGTGCCAGCAGCGAACCGGCAGGCCAAGAGACCCAGTACTTC	CASSEPAGQETQYF
TRBV30	TRBJ2-3	.	TRBD2	TGTGCCTGGAGTGAGGGCAGCGGGGGGGCATCTCGGACGCAGTATTTT	CAWSEGSGGASRTQYF
TRBV7-3	TRBJ2-3	.	.	TGTGCCAGCAGCTTAGGTACAGGGACCACAGATACGCAGTATTTT	CASSLGTGTTDTQYF
TRBV30	TRBJ2-1	.	.	TGTGCCTGGAGTGTATCCGGAAGTGAGCAGTTCTTC	CAWSVSGSEQFF
TRBV5-1	TRBJ2-5	.	.	TGCGCCAGCAGTTCAGGCTTTCAAGAGACCCAGTACTTC	CASSSGFQETQYF
TRBV11-2	TRBJ1-1	few	.	TGTGCCAGCAGCCACTACACTGAAGCTTTCTTT	CASSHYTEAFF
TRBV5-1	TRBJ1-1	.	.	TGCGCCAGCAGCTACACAAAGAACACTGAAGCTTTCTTT	CASSYTKNTEAFF
TRBV6-5	TRBJ1-2	few	.	TGTGCCAGCAGTTACTCTCTTCAGGGCGGGTATGGCTACACCTTC	CASSYSLQGGYGYTF
TRBV5-1	TRBJ2-3	few	.	TGCGCCAGCAGCTTGGAGCAGGGGTCTCCGCAGTATTTT	CASSLEQGSPQYF
TRBV18	TRBJ2-3	.	.	TGTGCCAGCTCCCCCGTCCGGGAGTCAGATACGCAGTATTTT	CASSPVRESDTQYF
TRBV10-3	TRBJ1-2	.	.	TGTGCCATCAGTGAGTCGCAGGGCGCTGGTGGCTACACCTTC	CAISESQGAGGYTF
TRBV6-5	TRBJ2-7	.	TRBD1	TGTGCCAGCAGTTACTCCGGACAGGGTATGAACTACGAGCAGTACTTC	CASSYSGQGMNYEQYF
TRBV2	TRBJ2-1	few	TRBD1	TGTGCCAGCAGTAGAACACGAACAGGGGGCAGCTACAATGAGCAGTTCTTC	CASSRTRTGGSYNEQFF
TRBV6-5	TRBJ2-7	few	.	TGTGCTGTCGGACCCCAGCCTATCTACGAGCAGTACTTC	CAVGPQPIYEQYF
TRBV5-1	TRBJ1-2	.	.	TGCGCCAGCAGCTTGGGTTCTGCAGGGCCTAACTATGGCTACACCTTC	CASSLGSAGPNYGYTF
TRBV18	TRBJ1-1	.	.	TGTGCCAGCTCACATGGGACATTCGTGGGCACTGAAGCTTTCTTT	CASSHGTFVGTEAFF
TRBV5-1	TRBJ2-1	.	TRBD1	TGCGCCAGCAGCTTCGGACAGGGGGACAATGAGCAGTTCTTC	CASSFGQGDNEQFF
TRBV28	TRBJ2-7	.	.	TGTGCCAGCAGGACCGGGACCCTTGGGCAGTACTTC	CASRTGTLGQYF
TRBV2	TRBJ1-1	few	.	TGTGCCAGCAGTATGGAGGGACGGATGAACACTGAAGCTTTCTTT	CASSMEGRMNTEAFF
TRBV19	TRBJ2-7	.	.	TGTGCCAGTAGTATGTCGCATGGACTTAACTCCTACGAGCAGTACTTC	CASSMSHGLNSYEQYF
TRBV6-1	TRBJ2-7	.	.	TGTGCCAGCAGTGAAGTTCAACTAACGAGCTCCTACGAGCAGTACTTC	CASSEVQLTSSYEQYF
TRBV7-8	TRBJ1-1	.	.	TGTGCCAGCAGCTTAGACAGGATGAACACTGAAGCTTTCTTT	CASSLDRMNTEAFF
TRBV29-1	TRBJ1-1	.	.	TGCAGCGTTGAGGGGGGCTTGAACACTGAAGCTTTCTTT	CSVEGGLNTEAFF
TRBV7-2	TRBJ2-7	.	.	TGTGCCAGCAGCCAGGGACTCCTCTCGAGCTCCTACGAGCAGTACTTC	CASSQGLLSSSYEQYF
TRBV29-1	TRBJ2-7	.	TRBD1	TGCAGCGTGTGGGGGGGACAGGGGTCCGACGAGCAGTACTTC	CSVWGGQGSDEQYF
TRBV6-5	TRBJ1-5	.	.	TGTGCCAGCAGGGGGCACAATCAGCCCCAGCATTTT	CASRGHNQPQHF
TRBV5-5	TRBJ1-5	.	.	TGTGCCAGCAGCTTGTCTTGGGGACAGCCCCAGCATTTT	CASSLSWGQPQHF
TRBV5-1	TRBJ2-7	.	.	TGCGCCAGCAGGGCGATGGCAGCCGGCTCCTACGAGCAGTACTTC	CASRAMAAGSYEQYF
TRBV7-2	TRBJ2-2	many	.	TGTGCCAGCAGCTTAGGCGACAGGAACACCGGGGAGCTGTTTTTT	CASSLGDRNTGELFF
TRBV4-1	TRBJ2-7	.	TRBD1	TGCGCCAGCAGCCAAGACGGGAACCCCAGGGGGTTCAACGAGCAGTACTTC	CASSQDGNPRGFNEQYF